This T cell receptor (beta chain) was obtained from a study of shared clonotypes between healthy human individuals. The data were produced by immunoSEQ multiplex PCR, yet TCRdb's version contains in-frame clones alone and is incomplete. The sample has over 1.5 million clones; nearly 99% are singletons. On this clone itself: This specimen includes other DNA sequences encoding the same CDR3.

This sequence was found in a man aged 30 to 39 in good health. The sample was naive CD4+ T cells sorted from blood. Subset meaning: CD45RA+ positively selected.

CDR3 DNA: TGTGCCAGCTCACCGCCTTTGGAGACCCAGTACTTC. This codes for CASSPPLETQYF. The V call is TRBV18, the J call TRBJ2-5; unclear D gene. CDR1 and CDR2 from the germline V gene are KGHSH and LQKENI. The CDR3 contains 12 residues. Trimming shortened V by 3 bases and J by 5 bases, and 7 bases separated the two germline ends. The full variable domain, with the rest looked up from reference TRBV18 and TRBJ2-5, is NAGVMQNPRHLVRRRGQEARLRCSPMKGHSHVYWYRQLPEEGLKFMVYLQKENIIDESGMPKERFSAEFPKEGPSILRIQQVVRGDSAAYFCASSPPLETQYFGPGTRLLVL.